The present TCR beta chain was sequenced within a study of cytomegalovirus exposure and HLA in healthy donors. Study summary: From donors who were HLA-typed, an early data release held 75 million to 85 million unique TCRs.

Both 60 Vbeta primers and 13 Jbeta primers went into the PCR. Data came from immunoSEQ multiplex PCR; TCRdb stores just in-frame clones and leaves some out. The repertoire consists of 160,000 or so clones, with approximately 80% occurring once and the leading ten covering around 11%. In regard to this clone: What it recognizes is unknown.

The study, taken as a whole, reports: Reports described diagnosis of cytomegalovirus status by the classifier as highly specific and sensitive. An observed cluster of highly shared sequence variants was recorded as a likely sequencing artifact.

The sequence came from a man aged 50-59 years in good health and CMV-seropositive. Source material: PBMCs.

DNA of the CDR3: TGTGCCAGCAGCATAATGGCGGGAGGGAATTACAATGAGCAGTTCTTC. Its translation is CASSIMAGGNYNEQFF. The chain is built from TRBV7-9 and TRBJ2-1; 9 nucleotides line up with TRBD2. V lost 5 bases and J lost 4; bases outside the gene matches: 9. CDR1 SEHNR and CDR2 FQNEAQ come from the germline V gene (reference sequence). The CDR3 is 16 amino acids.